The 21 T cell receptor beta chains in this list originate from one sample, sequenced in a study of blood T cells in healthy people across ages. PCR was performed a second time for 7 to 11 cycles using a sample-barcoded 5' primer and a J-beta primer mix. MiXCR, run by TCRdb on the 5' RACE reads, gives a single entry per CDR3 protein. The sample includes about 1.4 million distinct CDR3 sequences, roughly 59% of them seen just once. Sequencing was carried out using blood. The origin of the receptors is a man aged 18 to 29 in good health.

This clonotype was counted a few times. The J gene is TRBJ2-5, the V gene TRBV29-1; D gene unclear. The CDR3 has 14 amino acids. Germline V gene data show CDR1 as SQVTM and CDR2 as ANQGSEA. Deletions cut 4 bases from V and 0 bases from J, with 12 bases between. The CDR3 coding sequence is TGCAGCGTTGGAACAGCGTTCTACCAAGAGACCCAGTACTTC. Translation: CSVGTAFYQETQYF.

The chain joins TRBV7-9 to TRBJ1-2, with D unclear. Trimming removed 4 bases at V and 3 bases at J, with 12 bases between. Looked up from germline, CDR1 is SEHNR and CDR2 is FQNEAQ (reference sequence). This CDR3 is built from 14 residues. CDR3 in DNA: TGTGCCAGCAGCTCCCCAACCCTTCACTATGGCTACACCTTC. Its translation is CASSSPTLHYGYTF.

The V call is TRBV5-5, the J call TRBJ1-2; no definite D call. This CDR3 comprises 16 residues. The V end lost 0 bases, the J end lost 0 bases, and 12 bases lay between the germline ends. In germline, CDR1 is SGHKS, CDR2 YYEKEE (reference sequence). The chain's CDR3 is CASSLVRELTNYGYTF. The DNA of the CDR3 is TGTGCCAGCAGCTTGGTTCGGGAGCTGACTAACTATGGCTACACCTTC.

This clonotype was seen only a few times. With a much larger clone just one base away, this may be a read error. The chain uses TRBV7-2 and TRBJ2-1; a possible D gene is TRBD2 (7 bases). The J call could be wrong; TRBJ2-7 is a better fit for the DNA end. Germline V gene data show CDR1 as SGHTA and CDR2 as FQGNSA. This CDR3 spans 15 amino acids. CDR3 sequence: CASTVTGGSYNEQYF. The CDR3 DNA reads as TGTGCCAGCACCGTTACGGGGGGCTCCTACAATGAGCAGTACTTC.

V gene TRBV7-2 combines with J gene TRBJ1-2, with 9 nucleotides matching TRBD1. This CDR3 is built from 16 residues. From germline, CDR1 is SGHTA and CDR2 FQGNSA. V trimming: 5 bases; J trimming: 8 bases; junction bases outside the gene matches: 15. This chain's CDR3 is CASSTGQGRVAGGYTF. The CDR3, as DNA: TGTGCCAGCAGCACGGGACAGGGAAGAGTTGCGGGCGGCTACACCTTC.

The rearrangement links TRBV2 to TRBJ2-7; 8 bases match TRBD1. Gene TRBJ2-4 matches the end of the DNA better, so the J call may be wrong. The CDR3 is made up of 13 amino acids. CDR1 is SNHLY, CDR2 FYNNEI, per germline. The CDR3, as DNA: TGTGCCAGCAGTAGGGACAGGAGCAACATTCAGTACTTC. This gives the protein CASSRDRSNIQYF.

The genes are TRBV6-5 and TRBJ2-7; the D gene is possibly TRBD1 (5 bases). The germline gives CDR1 MNHEY, CDR2 SVGAGI. V was trimmed by 7 bases and J by 7 bases, leaving 14 bases between them. The CDR3 loop spans 12 amino acids. The CDR3 sequence: CASNDPAGEQYF. In nucleotides, the CDR3 is TGTGCCAGCAATGACCCGGCAGGGGAGCAGTACTTC.

The chain is built from TRBV12-3 or TRBV12-4 and TRBJ2-7, with D possibly TRBD2 on 5 matching bases. With 5 bases removed from V and 7 bases from J, the gap between germline ends came to 18 bases. The CDR3 length is 14 residues. The CDR3 region is CASSPLTWTGEQYF. The CDR3 DNA sequence: TGTGCCAGCAGTCCTCTGACTTGGACTGGAGAGCAGTACTTC.

The chain employs TRBV13 and TRBJ2-1, with a tentative D call TRBD2 (6 bases). This CDR3 is built from 14 residues. Per germline, CDR1 PRHDT and CDR2 FYEKMQ (reference sequence). V lost 0 bases and J lost 6, with 9 bases in between. CDR3 amino acids: CASSLGTSSNEQFF. CDR3 sequence (DNA): TGTGCCAGCAGCTTAGGGACTAGTAGCAATGAGCAGTTCTTC.

The chain employs TRBV10-3 and TRBJ1-6; D may be TRBD1 (5 bases). The germline V gene has CDR1 ENHRY and CDR2 SYGVKD. CDR3 length equals 14 residues. V was clipped by 8 bases and J by 5 bases, with 13 bases between them. The CDR3 DNA sequence: TGTGCCATCCGCGAAGACAGCCATAATTCACCCCTCCACTTT. It encodes CAIREDSHNSPLHF.

V is TRBV2 and J is TRBJ2-1, with 8 positions matching TRBD2. This CDR3 is 15 amino acids long. V was pared by 8 bases and J by 2 bases, with 8 bases of the junction left unmatched. Germline V lookup: CDR1 SNHLY, CDR2 FYNNEI. CDR3: CASSSGTRAYNEQFF. The CDR3 nucleotides are TGTGCCAGCTCCTCCGGGACTAGAGCCTACAATGAGCAGTTCTTC.

This clonotype has just one count. This chain links TRBV3-1 with TRBJ1-2; maybe TRBD1 (5 bases). The length of the CDR3 is 14 residues. Germline lookup yields CDR1 LGHDT and CDR2 YNNKEL (reference sequence). Trimming left V 1 base short and J 6 bases short, with 12 bases between. As DNA, the CDR3 is TGTGCCAGCAGCCAAGGTGGGGGGAACGATGGCTACACCTTC. This translates into CASSQGGGNDGYTF.

This rearrangement joins TRBV6-2 or TRBV6-3 to TRBJ2-7; perhaps D is TRBD1 or TRBD2 (5 bases each). Per the germline V gene, CDR1 is MNHEY and CDR2 is SVGEGT. CDR3 length equals 16 residues. V was cut by 2 bases and J by 3 bases, with 17 bases left in between. CDR3 residues: CASSYPGAHSLYEQYF. CDR3 sequence (DNA): TGTGCCAGCAGTTACCCCGGGGCGCATTCCCTCTACGAGCAGTACTTC.

V usage is TRBV28 and J usage is TRBJ2-1, with 7 positions matching TRBD2. V lost 3 bases, J lost 5 bases, and 13 bases stayed unmatched. This CDR3 has 17 residues. Germline V gene data show CDR1 as MDHEN and CDR2 as SYDVKM. This CDR3 is CASSFGASGSINNEQFF. The CDR3 coding sequence is TGTGCCAGCAGTTTTGGGGCTAGCGGATCCATCAACAATGAGCAGTTCTTC.

The chain combines TRBV29-1 with TRBJ2-7, with D perhaps TRBD2 (6 bases). CDR1 and CDR2 (germline): SQVTM, ANQGSEA. CDR3 length equals 13 residues. V lost 3 bases and J lost 5, with 14 bases in between. CDR3 DNA sequence: TGCAGCGTTGAGGACGGGACGGGAGACGAGCAGTACTTC. This translates into CSVEDGTGDEQYF.

The chain has TRBV4-2 and TRBJ2-1; TRBD2 is a possible D gene (6 bases). The V end was cut by 1 base, the J end by 4 bases, with 11 bases between. CDR1 is LGHNA, CDR2 YNFKEQ, per germline. The CDR3 is 15 amino acids. CDR3 sequence: CASSQAGTPYNEQFF. The DNA of the CDR3 is TGTGCCAGCAGCCAAGCGGGGACTCCTTACAATGAGCAGTTCTTC.

This chain links TRBV4-1 with TRBJ1-4, with D perhaps TRBD1 (5 bases). Between the trimmed V and J ends, which lost 1 base and 4 bases, there was a span of 16 bases. The CDR3 loop spans 17 amino acids. Germline CDR1 MGHRA, CDR2 YSYEKL. CDR3 residues: CASSQVSRGTLNEKLFF. For the CDR3, the DNA is TGCGCCAGCAGCCAAGTCTCTCGGGGGACCCTTAATGAAAAACTGTTTTTT.

As to this clonotype: A much bigger clone sits one base away, suggesting this may be a read error. This chain joins TRBV6-6 and TRBJ1-2; TRBD1 might be the D (5 bases). In germline, CDR1 is MNHNY, CDR2 SVGAGI (reference sequence). The CDR3 is 11 residues long. V was clipped by 6 bases and J by 7 bases, with 9 bases between them. CDR3 protein: CASSPGCGYTF. DNA for the CDR3: TGTGCCAGCAGCCCAGGGTGTGGCTACACCTTC.

This clonotype was seen more than once but under ten times. V gene TRBV20-1 combines with J gene TRBJ1-2; no reliable D call. V lost 6 bases to trimming and J lost 4 bases, with 12 bases between them. Germline V lookup: CDR1 DFQATT, CDR2 SNEGSKA (reference sequence). The CDR3 sequence is 12 residues long. Written as DNA, the CDR3 is TGCAGTGCCCCCAGGTCTGGCTATGGCTACACCTTC. The encoded protein is CSAPRSGYGYTF.

The chain recombines TRBV5-5 with TRBJ2-7; unclear D gene. Deletions cut 1 base from V and 2 bases from J, with 4 bases between. There are 12 residues in the CDR3. Germline CDR1 SGHKS, CDR2 YYEKEE (reference sequence). DNA of the CDR3: TGTGCCAGCAGCTTGATCACCTACGAGCAGTACTTC. Translation: CASSLITYEQYF.

The rearrangement joins TRBV29-1 to TRBJ1-2; D gene ambiguous. V dropped 7 bases and J dropped 7 bases, with 19 bases sitting between them. Germline CDR1 and CDR2: SQVTM and ANQGSEA. This CDR3 spans 13 amino acids. The CDR3 DNA is TGCAGCGCCCGGGAGCAGCGGGCGATTGGCTACACCTTC. Its protein product is CSAREQRAIGYTF.